A selection of T cell receptor beta chains follows, all from one sample in a study of blood T cell repertoires in COVID-19. Clones were sequenced by immunoSEQ multiplex PCR, and TCRdb holds only the in-frame ones, with some missing. The sample has 250,000 to 300,000 clones; roughly 90% are singletons. Sequenced sample: peripheral blood. These receptors were obtained from a woman aged 70-85 years with COVID-19, enrolled during active disease. The CDR3 runs from the conserved cysteine through the conserved F or W. Fields, in order: D gene, V gene, J gene, clone size, CDR3 DNA, CDR3 protein. D genes are given only for firm matches. The size entry is marked missing in some rows and otherwise reads once, few, many or a size class.

>TRBD1|TRBV3-1/TRBV3-2|TRBJ2-7|.
TGTGCCAGCAGCTTTTACCCCGGGACAGGGGCCTACGAGCAGTACTTC
CASSFYPGTGAYEQYF
>.|TRBV7-6|TRBJ1-1|.
TGTGCCAGCAGCTTTCTTGGACACCAGAACACTGAAGCTTTCTTT
CASSFLGHQNTEAFF
>TRBD1|TRBV12-3/TRBV12-4|TRBJ1-2|.
TGTGCCAGCAGTTTAGCGAGGACAGGGACGGAAACCTTC
CASSLARTGTETF
>.|TRBV21-1|TRBJ1-3|.
TGTGCCAGCAGCAAAAAGGGGGTCGAGGGTCACTCTGGAAACACCATATATTTT
CASSKKGVEGHSGNTIYF
>TRBD1|TRBV5-8|TRBJ2-2|.
TGTGCCAGCAGCAAGGGACAGGGAGGCACCGGGGAGCTGTTTTTT
CASSKGQGGTGELFF
>.|TRBV9|TRBJ1-6|once
TGTGCCAGCAGCGTAGGGGAGGGGGTGCGGCCCCTCCACTTT
CASSVGEGVRPLHF
>TRBD1|TRBV6-2/TRBV6-3|TRBJ1-2|few
TGTGCCAGCAGTTACGCCCAGGGGGCGATTGGCTACACCTTC
CASSYAQGAIGYTF
>TRBD2|TRBV5-1|TRBJ2-7|.
TGCGCCAGCAGCTTGGATTTATGGAGCGGGGGGGTATACGAGCAGTACTTC
CASSLDLWSGGVYEQYF
>.|TRBV7-2|TRBJ1-4|.
TGTGCCAGCAGCTTAGTACAGGGCCGTGAAAAACTGTTTTTT
CASSLVQGREKLFF
>TRBD1|TRBV2|TRBJ1-1|.
TGTGCCAGTGGACAGGGGGAAAATGCTATGAACACTGAAGCTTTCTTT
CASGQGENAMNTEAFF
>TRBD1|TRBV5-5|TRBJ2-7|.
TGTGCCAGCAGCCCGGGACAGGGGGCAATCGAGCAGTACTTC
CASSPGQGAIEQYF
>.|TRBV18|TRBJ2-3|once
TGTGCCAGCTCACCCCCTAGCACAGATACGCAGTATTTT
CASSPPSTDTQYF
>TRBD1|TRBV29-1|TRBJ1-4|.
TGCAGCGGGGGACAGAATAATGAAAAACTGTTTTTT
CSGGQNNEKLFF
>.|TRBV6-5|TRBJ1-6|.
TGTGCCAGCAGTACTCCGAATTCACCCCTCCACTTT
CASSTPNSPLHF
>.|TRBV5-1|TRBJ2-7|.
TGCGCCAGCAGCTTGGGCCACCCTGATCCTACGAGCAAGCAGTACTTC
CASSLGHPDPTSKQYF
>.|TRBV2|TRBJ2-5|once
TGTGCCAGCAGTGATGTCAGGGGAGAGACCCAGTACTTC
CASSDVRGETQYF
>.|TRBV7-9|TRBJ2-2|once
TGTGCCAGCAGCCCCCCCAGGGGATACACCGGGGAGCTGTTTTTT
CASSPPRGYTGELFF
>TRBD2|TRBV7-9|TRBJ2-3|.
TGTGCCAGCAGCTTTTTAGCGGGGGGTTCAGATACGCAGTATTTT
CASSFLAGGSDTQYF
>TRBD2|TRBV18|TRBJ2-3|.
TGTGCCAGCTCACCACTAGCGGGTTACACAGATACGCAGTATTTT
CASSPLAGYTDTQYF
>.|TRBV3-1/TRBV3-2|TRBJ1-1|.
TGTGCCAGCAGCCTACTCATGAACACTGAAGCTTTCTTT
CASSLLMNTEAFF
>.|TRBV5-8|TRBJ2-7|.
TGTGCCAGCAGCTTGGAGGGGACTGTTCGATCCGGAGACTTC
CASSLEGTVRSGDF
>.|TRBV28|TRBJ1-5|.
TGTGCCGGCCGTAGGGACACAAATCAGCCCCAGCATTTT
CAGRRDTNQPQHF
>TRBD1|TRBV9|TRBJ2-4|.
TGTGCCAGCAGCCATGACAGGGGCCAAAACATTCAGTACTTC
CASSHDRGQNIQYF
>.|TRBV7-8|TRBJ1-5|.
TGTGCCAGCAGCTCGCAGGGATGGGGTAGCAATCAGCCCCAGCATTTT
CASSSQGWGSNQPQHF
>TRBD1|TRBV19|TRBJ1-2|.
TGTGCCAGTACCCTTGGGACAGAAGCTAACTATGGCTACACCTTC
CASTLGTEANYGYTF